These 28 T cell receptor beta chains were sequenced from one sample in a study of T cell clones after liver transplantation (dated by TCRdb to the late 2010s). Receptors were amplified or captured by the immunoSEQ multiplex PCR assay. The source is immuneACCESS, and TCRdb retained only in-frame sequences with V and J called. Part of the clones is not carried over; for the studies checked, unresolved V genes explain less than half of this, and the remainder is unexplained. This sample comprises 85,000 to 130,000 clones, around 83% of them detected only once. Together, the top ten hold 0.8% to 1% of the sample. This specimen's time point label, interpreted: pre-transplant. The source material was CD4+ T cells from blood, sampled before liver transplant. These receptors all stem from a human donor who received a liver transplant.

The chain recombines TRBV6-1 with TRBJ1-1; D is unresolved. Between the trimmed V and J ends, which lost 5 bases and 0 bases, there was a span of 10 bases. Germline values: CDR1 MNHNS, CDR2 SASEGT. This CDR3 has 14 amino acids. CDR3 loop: CASSRLPVNTEAFF. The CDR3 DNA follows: TGTGCCAGCAGTAGACTACCGGTGAACACTGAAGCTTTCTTT.

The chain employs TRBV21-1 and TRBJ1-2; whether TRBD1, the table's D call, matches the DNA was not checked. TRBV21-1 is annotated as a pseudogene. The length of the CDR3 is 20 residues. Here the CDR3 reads CASSKVGNPLPGQATYGYTF. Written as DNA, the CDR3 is TGTGCCAGCAGCAAAGTGGGGAATCCGCTACCGGGACAGGCTACATATGGCTACACCTTC.

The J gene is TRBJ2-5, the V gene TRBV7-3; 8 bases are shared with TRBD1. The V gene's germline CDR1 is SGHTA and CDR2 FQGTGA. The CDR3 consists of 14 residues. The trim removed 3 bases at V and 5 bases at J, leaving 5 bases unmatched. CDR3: CASSFQGARETQYF. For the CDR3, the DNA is TGTGCCAGCAGCTTCCAGGGGGCGAGGGAGACCCAGTACTTC.

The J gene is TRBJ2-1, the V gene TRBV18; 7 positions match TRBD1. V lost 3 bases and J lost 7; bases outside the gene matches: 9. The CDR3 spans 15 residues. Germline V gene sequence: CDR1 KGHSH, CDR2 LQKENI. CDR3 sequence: CASSPRTGSGNEQFF. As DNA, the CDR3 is TGTGCCAGCTCACCCCGGACAGGTTCAGGGAATGAGCAGTTCTTC.

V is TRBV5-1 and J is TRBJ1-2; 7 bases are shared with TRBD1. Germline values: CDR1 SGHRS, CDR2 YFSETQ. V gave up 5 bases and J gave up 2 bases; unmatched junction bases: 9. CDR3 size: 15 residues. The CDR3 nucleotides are TGCGCCAGCAGTTTTACAGGGGCCGGCAACTATGGCTACACCTTC. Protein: CASSFTGAGNYGYTF.

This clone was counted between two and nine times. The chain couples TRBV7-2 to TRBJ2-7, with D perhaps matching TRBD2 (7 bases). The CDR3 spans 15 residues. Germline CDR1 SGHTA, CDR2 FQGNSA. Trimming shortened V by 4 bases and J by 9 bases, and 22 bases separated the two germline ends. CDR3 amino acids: CASSSSGPGGRMQYF. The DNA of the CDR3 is TGTGCCAGCAGCTCATCAGGCCCGGGGGGCCGGATGCAGTACTTC.

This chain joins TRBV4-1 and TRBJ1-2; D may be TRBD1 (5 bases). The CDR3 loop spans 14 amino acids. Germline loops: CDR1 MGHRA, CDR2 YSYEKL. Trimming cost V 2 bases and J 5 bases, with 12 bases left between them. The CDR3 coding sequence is TGCGCCAGCAGCCAATCCCAGGGCGAGTATGGCTACACCTTC. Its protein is CASSQSQGEYGYTF.

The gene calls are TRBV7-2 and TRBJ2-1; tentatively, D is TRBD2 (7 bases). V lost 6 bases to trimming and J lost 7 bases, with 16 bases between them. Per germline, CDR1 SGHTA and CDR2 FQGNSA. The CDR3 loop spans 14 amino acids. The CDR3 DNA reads TGTGCCAGCAGAGAGGGGGGGGCCTTGAATGAGCAGTTCTTC. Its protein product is CASREGGALNEQFF. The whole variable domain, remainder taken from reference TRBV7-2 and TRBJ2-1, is GAGVSQSPSNKVTEKGKDVELRCDPISGHTALYWYRQSLGQGLEFLIYFQGNSAPDKSGLPSDRFSAERTGGSVSTLTIQRTQQEDSAVYLCASREGGALNEQFFGPGTRLTVL.

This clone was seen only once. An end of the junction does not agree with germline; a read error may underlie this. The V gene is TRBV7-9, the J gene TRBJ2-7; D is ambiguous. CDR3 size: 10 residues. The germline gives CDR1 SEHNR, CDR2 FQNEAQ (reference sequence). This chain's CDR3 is CASSSDEQYF. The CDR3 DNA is TGTGCCAGCAGCTCCGACGAGCAGTACTTC.

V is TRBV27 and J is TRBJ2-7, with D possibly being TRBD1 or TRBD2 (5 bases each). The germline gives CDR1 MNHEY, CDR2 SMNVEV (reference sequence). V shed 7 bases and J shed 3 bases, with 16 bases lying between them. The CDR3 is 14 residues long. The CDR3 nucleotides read TGTGCCAGCACCCCTTGGGACGGACACTACGAGCAGTACTTC. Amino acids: CASTPWDGHYEQYF.

The CDR3 is CASSLDSNYGYTF. CDR3 bases: TGTGCCAGCAGCTTGGACAGTAACTATGGCTACACCTTC. The V and J genes are TRBV9 and TRBJ1-2; TRBD1 might be the D (6 bases). Germline CDR1 and CDR2: SGDLS and YYNGEE. The CDR3 contains 13 residues. V lost 4 bases and J lost 1, with 8 bases in between.

The CDR3 here is CASSRNWNTEAFF. As DNA, the CDR3 is TGTGCCAGTAGTCGCAATTGGAACACTGAAGCTTTCTTT. This rearrangement joins TRBV19 to TRBJ1-1; D remains ambiguous. The germline gives CDR1 LNHDA, CDR2 SQIVND (reference sequence). V was trimmed by 5 bases and J by 1 base, leaving 8 bases between them. This CDR3 has 13 residues. Looking up the rest from reference TRBV19 and TRBJ1-1 gives the full variable domain: DGGITQSPKYLFRKEGQNVTLSCEQNLNHDAMYWYRQDPGQGLRLIYYSQIVNDFQKGDIAEGYSVSREKKESFPLTVTSAQKNPTAFYLCASSRNWNTEAFFGQGTRLTVV.

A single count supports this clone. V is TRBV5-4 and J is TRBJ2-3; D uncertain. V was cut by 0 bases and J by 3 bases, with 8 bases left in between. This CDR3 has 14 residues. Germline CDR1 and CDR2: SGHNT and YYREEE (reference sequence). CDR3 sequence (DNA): TGTGCCAGCAGCTTGGTAATGGGAACAGATACGCAGTATTTT. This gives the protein CASSLVMGTDTQYF.

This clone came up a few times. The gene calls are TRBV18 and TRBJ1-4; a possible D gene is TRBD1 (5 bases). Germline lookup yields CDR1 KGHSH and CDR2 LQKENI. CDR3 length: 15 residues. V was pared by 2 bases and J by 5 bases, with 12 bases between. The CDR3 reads CASSPMGQANEKLFF. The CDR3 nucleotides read TGTGCCAGCTCACCAATGGGGCAGGCGAATGAAAAACTGTTTTTT.

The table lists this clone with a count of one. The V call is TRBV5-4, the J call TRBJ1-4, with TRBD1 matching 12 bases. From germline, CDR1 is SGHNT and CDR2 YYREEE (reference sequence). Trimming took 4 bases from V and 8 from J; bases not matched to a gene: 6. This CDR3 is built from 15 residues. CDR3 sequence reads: CASSVTGTGGEKLFF. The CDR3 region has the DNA TGTGCCAGCAGCGTTACCGGGACAGGGGGCGAAAAACTGTTTTTT.

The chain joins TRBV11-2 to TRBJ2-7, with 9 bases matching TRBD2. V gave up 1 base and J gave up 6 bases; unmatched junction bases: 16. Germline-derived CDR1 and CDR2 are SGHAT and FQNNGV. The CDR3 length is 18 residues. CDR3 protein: CASSLVTSGLGKTSEQYF. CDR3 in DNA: TGTGCCAGCAGCTTAGTAACTAGCGGGCTCGGCAAGACCTCCGAGCAGTACTTC. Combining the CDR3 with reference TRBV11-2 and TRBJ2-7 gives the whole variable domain EAGVAQSPRYKIIEKRQSVAFWCNPISGHATLYWYQQILGQGPKLLIQFQNNGVVDDSQLPKDRFSAERLKGVDSTLKIQPAKLEDSAVYLCASSLVTSGLGKTSEQYFGPGTRLTVT.

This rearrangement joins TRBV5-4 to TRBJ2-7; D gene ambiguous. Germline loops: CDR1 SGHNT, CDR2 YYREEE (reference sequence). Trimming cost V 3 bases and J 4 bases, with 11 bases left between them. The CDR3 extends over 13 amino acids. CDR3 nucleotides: TGTGCCAGCAGCTCTGGGCCAACATACGAGCAGTACTTC. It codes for CASSSGPTYEQYF.

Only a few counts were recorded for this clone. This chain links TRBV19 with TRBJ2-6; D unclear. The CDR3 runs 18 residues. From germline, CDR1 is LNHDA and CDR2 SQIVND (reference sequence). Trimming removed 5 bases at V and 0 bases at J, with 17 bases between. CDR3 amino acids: CASSSRTLGISGANVLTF. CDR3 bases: TGTGCCAGTAGTTCCCGGACCTTGGGCATCTCTGGGGCCAACGTCCTGACTTTC.

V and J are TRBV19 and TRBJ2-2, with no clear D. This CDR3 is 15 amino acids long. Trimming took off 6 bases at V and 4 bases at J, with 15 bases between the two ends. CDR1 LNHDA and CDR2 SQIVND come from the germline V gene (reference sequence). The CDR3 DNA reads TGTGCCAGTAGCAATCGGGCTCAAGGCACCGGGGAGCTGTTTTTT. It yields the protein CASSNRAQGTGELFF.

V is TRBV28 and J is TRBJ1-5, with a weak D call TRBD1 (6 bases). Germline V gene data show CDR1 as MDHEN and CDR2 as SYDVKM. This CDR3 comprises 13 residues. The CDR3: CAATGIINQPQHF. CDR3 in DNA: TGTGCGGCGACAGGAATCATCAATCAGCCCCAGCATTTT.

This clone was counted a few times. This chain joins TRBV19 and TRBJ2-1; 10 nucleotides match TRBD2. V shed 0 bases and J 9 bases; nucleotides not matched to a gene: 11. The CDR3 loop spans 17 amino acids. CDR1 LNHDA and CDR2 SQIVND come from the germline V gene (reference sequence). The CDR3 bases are TGTGCCAGTAGTATAGATTTTGCTAGCGGGAGTAGAAGTGAGCAGTTCTTC. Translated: CASSIDFASGSRSEQFF.

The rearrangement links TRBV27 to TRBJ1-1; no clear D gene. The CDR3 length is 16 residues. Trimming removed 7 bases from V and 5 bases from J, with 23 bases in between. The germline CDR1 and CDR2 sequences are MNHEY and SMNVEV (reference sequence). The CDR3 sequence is CASTTLPTLGRTEAFF. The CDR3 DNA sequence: TGTGCCAGCACCACTCTCCCAACCTTGGGGAGAACTGAAGCTTTCTTT.

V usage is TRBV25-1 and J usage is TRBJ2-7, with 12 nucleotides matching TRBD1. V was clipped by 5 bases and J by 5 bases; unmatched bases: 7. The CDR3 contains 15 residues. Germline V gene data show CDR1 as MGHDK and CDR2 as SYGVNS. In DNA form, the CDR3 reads TGTGCCAGCAGTAAAGCCGGGACAGGGGGCGACGAGCAGTACTTC. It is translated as CASSKAGTGGDEQYF.

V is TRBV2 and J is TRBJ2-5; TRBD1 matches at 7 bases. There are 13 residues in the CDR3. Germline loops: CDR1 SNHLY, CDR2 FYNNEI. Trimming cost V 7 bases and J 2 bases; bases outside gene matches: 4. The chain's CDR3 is CASIQGVQETQYF. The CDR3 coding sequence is TGTGCCAGCATTCAGGGGGTGCAAGAGACCCAGTACTTC.

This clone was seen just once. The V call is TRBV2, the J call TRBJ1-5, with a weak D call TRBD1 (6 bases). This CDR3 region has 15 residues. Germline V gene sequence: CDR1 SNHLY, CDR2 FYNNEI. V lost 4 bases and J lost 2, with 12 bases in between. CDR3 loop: CASSVQGVGNQPQHF. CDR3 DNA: TGTGCCAGCAGTGTACAGGGAGTCGGCAATCAGCCCCAGCATTTT.

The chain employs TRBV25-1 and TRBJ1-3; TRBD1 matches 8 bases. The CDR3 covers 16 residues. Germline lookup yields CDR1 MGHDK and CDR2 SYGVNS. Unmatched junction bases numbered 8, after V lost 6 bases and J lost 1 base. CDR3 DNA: TGTGCCAGCAGGGAGCAGGGGGCCCAATCTGGAAACACCATATATTTT. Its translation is CASREQGAQSGNTIYF.

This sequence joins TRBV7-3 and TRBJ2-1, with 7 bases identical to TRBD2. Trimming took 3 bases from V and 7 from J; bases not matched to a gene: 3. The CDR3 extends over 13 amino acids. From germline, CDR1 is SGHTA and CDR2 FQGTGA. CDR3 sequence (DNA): TGTGCCAGCAGCTTCCCCGGGAGGAATGAGCAGTTCTTC. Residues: CASSFPGRNEQFF.

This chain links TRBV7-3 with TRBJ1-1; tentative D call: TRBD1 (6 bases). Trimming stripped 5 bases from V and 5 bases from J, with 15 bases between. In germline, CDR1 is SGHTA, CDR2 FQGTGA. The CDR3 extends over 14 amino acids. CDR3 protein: CASSQNRVGTEAFF. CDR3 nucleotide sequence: TGTGCCAGCAGCCAGAACAGGGTAGGGACTGAAGCTTTCTTT.